Below, one TCR beta chain is given with its context. The authors' processing: Cell counts per sample came from amplifying reference gene primers. Data came from immunoSEQ multiplex PCR; TCRdb stores just in-frame clones and leaves some out. V and J calls and clone size are as listed in that table; D and trimming were resolved from the DNA. The sample has 60,000 to 75,000 clones; roughly 85% are singletons. CDR3 length: 14 amino acids. The germline gives CDR1 SGHTS, CDR2 YDEGEE. The V gene lost 4 bases and the J gene lost 6 bases, with 15 bases spanning the gap. This sample was included in a study of blood T cell repertoires in COVID-19.

J is TRBJ2-3 and V is TRBV5-8; D is perhaps TRBD1 (6 bases). This clonotype originated in a human donor in a cohort sampled during active COVID-19. Material: peripheral blood. CDR3 coding DNA: TGTGCCAGCAGCCCAGGACAGATTGCGGATACGCAGTATTTT. This sequence encodes CASSPGQIADTQYF.